Below, 3 T cell receptor beta chains from the same sample are listed, as sequenced in a study of shared clonotypes between healthy human individuals (dated by TCRdb to 2018 to 2021). The receptor library was made with the immunoSEQ multiplex PCR assay. TCRdb stores this immuneACCESS table with in-frame sequences only. Part of the clones is absent; in the studies checked, under half of the shortfall reflects unresolved V genes, and no reason is known for the rest. The sample data list about 1.1 million clones, and 75% to 80% of these were observed just once. The ten top clones hold around 0.6% of the sample. Sequenced: memory CD4+ T cells from PBMCs. According to the study, the label for this sample's cell subset or site signals: CD45RA-negative fraction. The receptors come from a man in his late teens or twenties in good health. Some clones in this sample may be carry-over from other donors' samples.

The chain links TRBV11-2 to TRBJ2-2, with 11 bases aligning to TRBD1. V lost 7 bases and J lost 4; bases outside the gene matches: 8. The CDR3 is 16 amino acids. CDR1 is SGHAT, CDR2 FQNNGV, per germline. CDR3 sequence reads: CASIMGGQGATGELFF. DNA of the CDR3: TGTGCCAGCATCATGGGAGGACAGGGGGCCACCGGGGAGCTGTTTTTT.

J is TRBJ1-3 and V is TRBV7-2, with D unresolved. Trimming took 4 bases from V and 0 from J, leaving 7 bases between them. Looked up from germline, CDR1 is SGHTA and CDR2 is FQGNSA. This CDR3 is built from 14 residues. CDR3 in DNA: TGTGCCAGCAGCTATCGGGGCTCTGGAAACACCATATATTTT. Translating it yields CASSYRGSGNTIYF.

The table lists this clone with a few counts. This rearrangement joins TRBV29-1 to TRBJ1-2; 7 bases agree with TRBD1. The V gene end was trimmed by 4 bases and the J gene end by 9 bases; junction bases not matched to a gene: 5. Germline assignment: CDR1 SQVTM and CDR2 ANQGSEA. This CDR3 is 11 amino acids long. CDR3 nucleotide sequence: TGCAGCGTTGGACAGGGTTGGAGCTACACCTTC. Its translation: CSVGQGWSYTF.